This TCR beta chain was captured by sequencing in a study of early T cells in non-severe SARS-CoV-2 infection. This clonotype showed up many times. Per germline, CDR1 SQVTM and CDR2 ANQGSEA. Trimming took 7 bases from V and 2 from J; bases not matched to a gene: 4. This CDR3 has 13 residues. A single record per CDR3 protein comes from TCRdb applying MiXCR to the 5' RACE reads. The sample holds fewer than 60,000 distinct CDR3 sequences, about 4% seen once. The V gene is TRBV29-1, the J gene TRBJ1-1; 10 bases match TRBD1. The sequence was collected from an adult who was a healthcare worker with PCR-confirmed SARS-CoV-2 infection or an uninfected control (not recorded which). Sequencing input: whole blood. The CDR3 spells CSAATGGNTEAFF. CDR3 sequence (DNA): TGCAGCGCCGCGACAGGGGGCAACACTGAAGCTTTCTTT.